The 10 T cell receptor beta chains given below trace back to one sample, sequenced in a study of T cell clonality in common variable immunodeficiency. The assay was immunoSEQ multiplex PCR, and TCRdb's table has in-frame clones only and misses some. The repertoire consists of more than 45,000 clones, none detected only once. The sample comprised peripheral blood mononuclear cells. The receptors were gathered from a person aged 18-70 years in good health.

There are many counts of this clone. The CDR3 extends 3 residues past the end of the read, so its final part is completed from the germline J gene. The rearrangement uses TRBV5-3 and TRBJ2-4, with TRBD1 identical over 9 bases. TRBV5-3 carries the ORF label, with uncertain function. The CDR3 loop spans 11 amino acids. CDR3 sequence reads: CARITGGLQYF. The CDR3 DNA, read in part, is TGTGCCAGAATAACAGGGGGCCTT.

Points on this clone: The read stops 3 residues short of the end of the CDR3; the missing end is completed from the germline J gene. V usage is TRBV7-9 and J usage is TRBJ1-1, with 7 bases lining up with TRBD1. From germline, CDR1 is SEHNR and CDR2 FQNEAQ (reference sequence). The CDR3 totals 15 residues. The CDR3 region is CASSLLTGYQETAFF. CDR3 DNA (partial): TGTGCCAGCAGCTTATTGACAGGGTACCAAGAGACA.

This clone was picked up many times. The missing CDR3 end, 3 residues past where the read stops, is filled in from the germline J gene. The rearrangement uses TRBV30 and TRBJ2-5; 12 bases line up with TRBD1. Losses at the gene ends were 2 bases for V and 6 bases for J; bases not matched to a gene: 10. In germline, CDR1 is GTSNPN, CDR2 SVGIG (reference sequence). The CDR3 has 16 amino acids. The CDR3 protein is CAWSPRDRGPGKTQYF. The CDR3 bases that were read are TGTGCCTGGAGTCCACGGGACAGGGGGCCAGGGAAGACC. Based on the CDR3 plus reference TRBV30 and TRBJ2-5, the full variable domain is SQTIHQWPATLVQPVGSPLSLECTVEGTSNPNLYWYRQAAGRGLQLLFYSVGIGQISSEVPQNLSASRPQDRQFILSSKKLLLSDSGFYLCAWSPRDRGPGKTQYFGPGTRLLVL.

Details on this clone: The observed sequence ends 3 residues before the CDR3 terminus, with the missing tail filled in from the germline J gene. The chain employs TRBV7-9 and TRBJ2-1; TRBD2 aligns across 13 bases. Germline CDR1 and CDR2: SEHNR and FQNEAQ (reference sequence). CDR3 length: 15 amino acids. V gave up 5 bases and J gave up 6 bases; unmatched junction bases: 4. CDR3 bases read: TGTGCCAGCAGCGCCCGACTAGCGGGGGGCAATGAG. Protein sequence: CASSARLAGGNE. In full, the CDR3 is CASSARLAGGNEQFF.

This clone occurred many times. The read ends 3 residues before the CDR3 terminus; that terminus is restored from the germline J gene. Other DNA sequences within the sample encode an identical CDR3. J is TRBJ1-3 and V is TRBV5-1, with 9 bases matching TRBD1. Looked up from germline, CDR1 is SGHRS and CDR2 is YFSETQ. Trimming took 4 bases from V and 4 from J; bases not matched to a gene: 6. CDR3 length: 15 amino acids. CDR3 bases read: TGCGCCAGCAGCACACAGGGGGCTACAGGAAACACC. As protein: CASSTQGATGNT. The CDR3 as a whole reads CASSTQGATGNTIYF. The full variable domain, in which reference TRBV5-1 and TRBJ1-3 provide the parts outside the CDR3, is KAGVTQTPRYLIKTRGQQVTLSCSPISGHRSVSWYQQTPGQGLQFLFEYFSETQRNKGNFPGRFSGRQFSNSRSEMNVSTLELGDSALYLCASSTQGATGNTIYFGEGSWLTVV.

Many counts were recorded for this clone. The read falls 3 residues short of the CDR3 end, and the missing part is taken from the germline J gene. The V and J genes are TRBV13 and TRBJ2-2; 8 nucleotides line up with TRBD1. V dropped 5 bases and J dropped 6; count of bases not matched to a gene: 14. The CDR3 covers 17 residues. CDR1 and CDR2 (germline): PRHDT, FYEKMQ (reference sequence). The CDR3: CASSAIRTGLGAGELFF. The sequenced CDR3 bases are TGTGCCAGCAGCGCCATCAGGACAGGGTTAGGTGCCGGGGAG.

This clone was picked up many times. The missing CDR3 end, 3 residues past where the read stops, is filled in from the germline J gene. The V and J genes are TRBV18 and TRBJ2-7; 9 nucleotides match TRBD1. CDR1 KGHSH and CDR2 LQKENI come from the germline V gene. The CDR3 spans 16 residues. The V and J ends lost 1 base and 1 base, in that order; junction bases with no gene match: 5. The CDR3 bases that were read are TGTGCCAGCTCACCACTTTTAGGGACAGGGTCCTACGAG. This translates into CASSPLLGTGSYE. The CDR3 in its entirety is CASSPLLGTGSYEQYF.

To note about this clone: A read error may be the cause here, since a much bigger clone is one base away. The CDR3 extends 3 residues past the end of the read, so its final part is completed from the germline J gene. Other DNA sequences within the sample encode an identical CDR3. The V and J genes are TRBV7-6 and TRBJ1-3, with D possibly TRBD1 on 5 matching bases. The CDR3 extends over 15 amino acids. Germline V gene lookup returns CDR1 SGHVS and CDR2 FNYEAQ. The sequenced part of the CDR3 DNA is TGTGCCAGCAGCCCCGGGGGGAGGGCTGGAAACACG. This codes for CASSPGGRAGNT. The entire CDR3 is CASSPGGRAGNTIYF.

This clone was picked up many times. The missing CDR3 end, 3 residues past where the read stops, is filled in from the germline J gene. The V gene is TRBV7-9, the J gene TRBJ1-2; possible D gene TRBD1, 5 bases. Per the germline V gene, CDR1 is SEHNR and CDR2 is FQNEAQ (reference sequence). The V end lost 5 bases, the J end lost 7 bases, and 17 bases lay between the germline ends. This CDR3 is built from 14 residues. CDR3 bases read: TGTGCCAGCAGCCGAGACAGAAACCTCTTTGGC. It yields the protein CASSRDRNLFG. The whole CDR3 sequence is CASSRDRNLFGYTF.

The sample holds many counts of this clone. The read falls 3 residues short of the CDR3 end, and the missing part is taken from the germline J gene. The gene calls are TRBV30 and TRBJ1-5, with TRBD1 matching over 7 bases. V was clipped by 3 bases and J by 6 bases; unmatched bases: 5. CDR3 length equals 13 residues. The germline CDR1 and CDR2 sequences are GTSNPN and SVGIG (reference sequence). CDR3 DNA (partial): TGTGCCTGGAGCCAGGGGGTGGGTCAGCCC. Translating it yields CAWSQGVGQP. The entire CDR3 protein is CAWSQGVGQPQHF. The whole variable domain, filled in from reference TRBV30 and TRBJ1-5, reads SQTIHQWPATLVQPVGSPLSLECTVEGTSNPNLYWYRQAAGRGLQLLFYSVGIGQISSEVPQNLSASRPQDRQFILSSKKLLLSDSGFYLCAWSQGVGQPQHFGDGTRLSIL.